These T cell receptor beta chains were read from a single sample in a study of blood T cell repertoires in COVID-19. The repertoire was sequenced with immunoSEQ multiplex PCR; TCRdb's copy has only in-frame clones and lacks some. Here the sample spans 85,000 to 95,000 clones, about three quarters being singletons. The sample was peripheral blood. Receptor source: a man in his 70s with acute or convalescent COVID-19. The CDR3 runs from the conserved cysteine through the conserved F or W. A D gene is named only where the DNA matches it firmly. Clone size is stated in some rows and not others, as once, few, many or a class when expanded.

V	D	length	J	size	CDR3	DNA
TRBV5-1	TRBD1	16	TRBJ2-3	NA	CASSTGAGVSTDTQYF	TGCGCCAGCAGCACAGGGGCCGGGGTTAGCACAGATACGCAGTATTTT
TRBV7-9	TRBD2	15	TRBJ2-3	NA	CATAVGGGITDTQYF	TGTGCCACCGCCGTGGGGGGGGGAATCACAGATACGCAGTATTTT
TRBV3-1/TRBV3-2	TRBD1	19	TRBJ1-2	NA	CASSQRNLMQGVTNYGYTF	TGTGCCAGCAGCCAACGGAATTTGATGCAGGGGGTAACTAACTATGGCTACACCTTC
TRBV7-8	NA	13	TRBJ1-2	NA	CASSFQRQYGYTF	TGTGCCAGCAGCTTCCAAAGACAGTATGGCTACACCTTC
TRBV6-5	NA	14	TRBJ1-5	NA	CASRNREQNQPQHF	TGTGCCAGCAGAAACCGGGAGCAAAATCAGCCCCAGCATTTT
TRBV5-1	TRBD2	13	TRBJ2-1	NA	CAPRSGNYNEQFF	TGCGCCCCACGTAGCGGGAACTACAATGAGCAGTTCTTC
TRBV5-1	TRBD1	15	TRBJ2-2	NA	CASSWDRVGTGELFF	TGCGCCAGCAGCTGGGACAGGGTAGGCACCGGGGAGCTGTTTTTT
TRBV30	NA	15	TRBJ1-4	NA	CAWSVRGSINEKLFF	TGTGCCTGGAGTGTACGAGGGTCTATCAATGAAAAACTGTTTTTT
TRBV14	TRBD1	15	TRBJ2-2	NA	CASKTGVGNTGELFF	TGTGCCAGCAAAACAGGGGTGGGGAACACCGGGGAGCTGTTTTTT
TRBV27	TRBD1	16	TRBJ1-6	NA	CASSLSDRVRNSPLHF	TGTGCCAGCAGTCTGTCGGACAGGGTGAGGAATTCACCCCTCCACTTT
TRBV2	NA	15	TRBJ2-3	NA	CAGSRGILNTDTQYF	TGTGCCGGAAGTCGGGGGATACTCAACACAGATACGCAGTATTTT
TRBV28	TRBD2	14	TRBJ2-7	NA	CASMGGGVLYEQYF	TGTGCCAGCATGGGGGGGGGAGTTCTATACGAGCAGTACTTC
TRBV12-3/TRBV12-4	TRBD1	13	TRBJ1-5	NA	CASSTGVLEPQHF	TGTGCCAGCAGCACAGGGGTGTTGGAGCCCCAGCATTTT
TRBV24-1	NA	11	TRBJ2-3	NA	CATSDSLTQVW	TGTGCCACCAGTGATTCCCTGACCCAGGTGTGG
TRBV5-1	TRBD1	16	TRBJ2-3	NA	CASSLAGRGYTDTQYF	TGCGCCAGCAGCTTGGCAGGCAGGGGGTACACAGATACGCAGTATTTT
TRBV4-1	NA	15	TRBJ2-4	NA	CASSHYGLAKNIQYF	TGCGCCAGCAGCCATTACGGACTAGCCAAAAACATTCAGTACTTC
TRBV19	TRBD1	15	TRBJ2-1	few	CASSQKGQGLGEQFF	TGTGCCAGTAGTCAGAAAGGACAGGGTTTAGGTGAGCAGTTCTTC
TRBV9	TRBD1	17	TRBJ1-1	NA	CASSVGDRGRVDTEAFF	TGTGCCAGCAGCGTAGGTGACAGGGGGCGAGTGGATACTGAAGCTTTCTTT
TRBV6-5	NA	14	TRBJ2-5	NA	CASSLRTAQETQYF	TGTGCCAGCAGTCTACGGACAGCGCAAGAGACCCAGTACTTC
TRBV4-1	NA	17	TRBJ1-4	few	CASSQGEGHATNEKLFF	TGCGCCAGCAGCCAAGGGGAGGGACATGCAACTAATGAAAAACTGTTTTTT
TRBV19	TRBD2	16	TRBJ2-3	NA	CASSIVLAGYADTQYF	TGTGCCAGTAGTATAGTACTAGCGGGGTACGCAGATACGCAGTATTTT
TRBV3-1/TRBV3-2	TRBD1	16	TRBJ1-1	NA	CASSPSVGQGYTEAFF	TGTGCCAGCAGCCCCTCGGTTGGACAGGGTTACACTGAAGCTTTCTTT
TRBV2	NA	14	TRBJ1-2	NA	CASSGEQGVDGYTF	TGTGCCAGCAGTGGGGAACAGGGAGTCGATGGCTACACCTTC
TRBV29-1	NA	12	TRBJ2-2	NA	CSVDWAPGELFF	TGCAGCGTTGACTGGGCGCCCGGGGAGCTGTTTTTT
TRBV3-1/TRBV3-2	TRBD2	16	TRBJ2-1	NA	CASSQDRSGRVYEQFF	TGTGCCAGCAGCCAAGATAGGAGCGGGAGAGTCTATGAGCAGTTCTTC
TRBV7-9	NA	13	TRBJ1-1	NA	CASSSSGNTEAFF	TGTGCCAGCAGCTCCTCGGGGAACACTGAAGCTTTCTTT
TRBV28	TRBD1	14	TRBJ1-5	NA	CASSTDRINQPQHF	TGTGCCAGCAGTACGGACAGGATCAATCAGCCCCAGCATTTT
TRBV10-2	NA	14	TRBJ1-2	NA	CASSRTPRDYGYTF	TGCGCCAGCTCGAGGACCCCGAGGGACTATGGCTACACCTTC
TRBV14	TRBD1	15	TRBJ1-1	NA	CASSHGQGGNTEAFF	TGTGCCAGCAGCCACGGACAGGGGGGAAACACTGAAGCTTTCTTT
TRBV5-5	NA	15	TRBJ2-2	NA	CASRPVGTNTGELFF	TGTGCCAGCAGACCGGTCGGGACAAACACCGGGGAGCTGTTTTTT
TRBV6-1	TRBD1	14	TRBJ1-5	NA	CASSESGGGQPQHF	TGTGCCAGCAGTGAGTCAGGGGGAGGTCAGCCCCAGCATTTT
TRBV4-2	NA	16	TRBJ2-1	once	CASSQDLAGRRNEQFF	TGTGCCAGCAGCCAAGATCTAGCTGGGAGAAGGAATGAGCAGTTCTTC
TRBV4-1	TRBD1	15	TRBJ1-2	many	CASSQGQGIRYGYTF	TGCGCCAGCAGCCAGGGACAGGGGATTCGGTATGGCTACACCTTC
TRBV7-6	TRBD2	16	TRBJ2-3	NA	CASSLAMRESPDTQYF	TGTGCCAGCAGCTTAGCCATGCGGGAGAGTCCAGATACGCAGTATTTT
TRBV11-2	NA	14	TRBJ1-6	NA	CASSPGKGDSPLHF	TGTGCCAGCAGCCCCGGGAAGGGGGATTCACCCCTCCACTTT
TRBV7-8	TRBD1	15	TRBJ1-1	NA	CASSERTGGNTEAFF	TGTGCCAGCAGCGAGAGGACAGGGGGGAACACTGAAGCTTTCTTT
TRBV12-5	NA	17	TRBJ1-4	NA	CASGLGRAQPGDEKLFF	TGTGCTAGTGGCTTAGGACGGGCCCAACCAGGGGATGAAAAACTGTTTTTT
TRBV28	TRBD1	16	TRBJ2-7	NA	CASSLNSWDRGPEQYF	TGTGCCAGCAGTTTAAATTCATGGGACAGGGGTCCAGAGCAGTACTTC
TRBV6-5	TRBD1	13	TRBJ1-5	NA	CASLRQGNQPQHF	TGTGCCAGCCTTAGACAGGGGAATCAGCCCCAGCATTTT
TRBV5-6	TRBD1	17	TRBJ1-2	NA	CASSLAGQDPLNYGYTF	TGTGCCAGCAGCTTAGCGGGACAGGACCCATTAAACTATGGCTACACCTTC
TRBV19	NA	14	TRBJ2-5	NA	CASSIKRPGETQYF	TGTGCCAGTAGTATTAAAAGGCCGGGGGAGACCCAGTACTTC
TRBV7-3	NA	17	TRBJ2-7	NA	CASSHDPPGVGSYEQYF	TGTGCCAGCAGCCACGACCCTCCGGGGGTTGGGTCCTACGAGCAGTACTTC
TRBV19	TRBD1	15	TRBJ2-3	NA	CASSPTGGFSDTQYF	TGTGCCAGTAGTCCGACAGGGGGCTTTTCAGATACGCAGTATTTT
TRBV19	TRBD1	13	TRBJ1-1	NA	CATADRANTEAFF	TGTGCCACCGCCGACAGGGCGAACACTGAAGCTTTCTTT